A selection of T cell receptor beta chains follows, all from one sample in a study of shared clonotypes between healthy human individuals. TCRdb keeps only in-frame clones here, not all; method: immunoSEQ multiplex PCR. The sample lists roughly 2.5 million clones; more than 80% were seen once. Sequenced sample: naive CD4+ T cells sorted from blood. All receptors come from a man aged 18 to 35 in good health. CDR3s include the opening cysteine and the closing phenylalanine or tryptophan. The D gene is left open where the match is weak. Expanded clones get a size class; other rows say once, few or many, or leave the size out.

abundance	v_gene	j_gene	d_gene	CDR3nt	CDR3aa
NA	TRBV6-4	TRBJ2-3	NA	TGTGCCAGCAGACTAGCAGGCACAGATACGCAGTATTTT	CASRLAGTDTQYF
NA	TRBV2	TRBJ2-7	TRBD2	TGTGCCAGCAGTGAGTCCGGACTAGCGGAAACCTACGAGCAGTACTTC	CASSESGLAETYEQYF
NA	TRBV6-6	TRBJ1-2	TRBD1	TGTGCCAGCAGTTACCGCCCTGACAGGGGGGATGAGGGCTACACCTTC	CASSYRPDRGDEGYTF
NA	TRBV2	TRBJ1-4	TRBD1	TGTGCCAGCAGTGTGGACAGGGTCGGGTCTAATGAAAAACTGTTTTTT	CASSVDRVGSNEKLFF
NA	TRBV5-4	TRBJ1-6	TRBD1	TGTGCCATCCAGGGGGCGCCTTCATCACCCCTCCACTTT	CAIQGAPSSPLHF
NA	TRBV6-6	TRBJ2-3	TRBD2	TGTGCCAGCAGCCAGGGACTAGCGGGAGAGGCAGATACGCAGTATTTT	CASSQGLAGEADTQYF
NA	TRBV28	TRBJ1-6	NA	TGTGCCAGCAGTTCTCCCGGGTTGCCTTACTCCTATAATTCACCCCTCCACTTT	CASSSPGLPYSYNSPLHF
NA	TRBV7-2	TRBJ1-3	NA	TGTGCCAGCAGGGGGGGGCAAAGCGGAAACACCATATATTTT	CASRGGQSGNTIYF
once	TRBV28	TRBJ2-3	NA	TGTGCCAGCAGTCCCCTTGAAAGCACCACAGATACGCAGTATTTT	CASSPLESTTDTQYF
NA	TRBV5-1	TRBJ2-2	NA	TGCGCCAGCAGCTTGCCTTCCAACACCGGGGAGCTGTTTTTT	CASSLPSNTGELFF
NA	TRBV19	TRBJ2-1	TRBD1	TGTGCCAGTAGTACGGACAGGTGGTCCTACAATGAGCAGTTCTTC	CASSTDRWSYNEQFF
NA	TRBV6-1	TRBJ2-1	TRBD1	TGTGCCAGCATACTGGGACAGGGGGCTCGGAATGAGCAGTTCTTC	CASILGQGARNEQFF
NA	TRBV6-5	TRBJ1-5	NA	TGTGCCAGCAGTCCCCTGGGGCAGCCCCAGCATTTT	CASSPLGQPQHF
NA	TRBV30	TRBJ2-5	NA	TGTGCCTGGAGTGTAGGGTCGAGGGACCAAGAGACCCAGTACTTC	CAWSVGSRDQETQYF
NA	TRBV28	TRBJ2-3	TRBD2	TGTGCCACGGGAGGGGCGGGGGGGTCCAATACGCAGTATTTT	CATGGAGGSNTQYF
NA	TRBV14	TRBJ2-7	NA	TGTGCCAGCAGACCGACAGGTTCCTACGAGCAGTACTTC	CASRPTGSYEQYF
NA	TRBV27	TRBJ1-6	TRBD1	TGTGCCAGCAGAGCGGACAGGCTTCATAATTCACCCCTCCACTTT	CASRADRLHNSPLHF
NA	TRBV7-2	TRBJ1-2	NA	TGTGCCACCAGGGAGGGGGGGGCCTATGGCTACACCTTC	CATREGGAYGYTF
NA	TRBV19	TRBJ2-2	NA	TGTGCCAGTAGTTCTAGCCGGAACACCGGGGAGCTGTTTTTT	CASSSSRNTGELFF
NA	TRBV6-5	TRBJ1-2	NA	TGTGCCAGCAGTTATGGCCCTGGCCTTTTGGGCGGCTACACCTTC	CASSYGPGLLGGYTF
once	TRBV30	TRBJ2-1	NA	TGTGCCTGGAGTTTACTTGAATATGAGCAGTTCTTC	CAWSLLEYEQFF
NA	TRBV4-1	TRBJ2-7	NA	TGCGCCAGCAGCCAACCTGGAGACCTCGCATACGAGCAGTACTTC	CASSQPGDLAYEQYF
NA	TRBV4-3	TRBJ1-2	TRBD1	TGCGCCAGCAGCCAAGAGACAGGGAACAACTATGGCTACACCTTC	CASSQETGNNYGYTF
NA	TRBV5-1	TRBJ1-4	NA	TGCGCCAGCAGCACCGAACAGGCCCTTAATGAAAAACTGTTTTTT	CASSTEQALNEKLFF